One TCR beta chain is described in this entry. Its antigen is not identified. These data belong to a study of T-cell memory formation after mild COVID-19. Findings and limits, study-wide: Pre-infection memory carried some responding clones, suggesting that cross-reactive memory joined.

TCRdb analysed the 5' RACE reads with MiXCR anew, one entry per CDR3 protein. Of around 200,000 distinct CDR3 sequences listed, about a sixth are singletons. V was cut by 0 bases and J by 3 bases, with 12 bases left in between. From germline, CDR1 is LNHNV and CDR2 YYDKDF (reference sequence). The CDR3 has 15 amino acids. The rearrangement links TRBV15 to TRBJ2-7; D is possibly TRBD2 (6 bases). This clonotype originated in an adult woman who had mild COVID-19 (a few samples of this study predate the infection). Cell type and time point are not known. What was sequenced was PBMCs or a T cell subset sorted from them (not recorded which). CDR3 amino acids: CATSRDAGGNYEQYF. Written as DNA, the CDR3 is TGTGCCACCAGCAGAGATGCGGGCGGGAACTACGAGCAGTACTTC.